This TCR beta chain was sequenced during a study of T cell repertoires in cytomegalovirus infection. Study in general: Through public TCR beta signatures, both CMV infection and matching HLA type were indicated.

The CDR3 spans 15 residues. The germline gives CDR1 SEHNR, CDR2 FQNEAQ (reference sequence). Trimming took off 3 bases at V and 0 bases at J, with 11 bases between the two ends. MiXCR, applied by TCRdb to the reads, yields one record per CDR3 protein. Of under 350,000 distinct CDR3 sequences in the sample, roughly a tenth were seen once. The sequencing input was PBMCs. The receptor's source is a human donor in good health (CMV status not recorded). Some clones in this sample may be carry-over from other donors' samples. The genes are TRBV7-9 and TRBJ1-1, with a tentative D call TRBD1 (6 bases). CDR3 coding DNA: TGTGCCAGCAGCTTTAGGAGGGGGTTGAACACTGAAGCTTTCTTT. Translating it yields CASSFRRGLNTEAFF.